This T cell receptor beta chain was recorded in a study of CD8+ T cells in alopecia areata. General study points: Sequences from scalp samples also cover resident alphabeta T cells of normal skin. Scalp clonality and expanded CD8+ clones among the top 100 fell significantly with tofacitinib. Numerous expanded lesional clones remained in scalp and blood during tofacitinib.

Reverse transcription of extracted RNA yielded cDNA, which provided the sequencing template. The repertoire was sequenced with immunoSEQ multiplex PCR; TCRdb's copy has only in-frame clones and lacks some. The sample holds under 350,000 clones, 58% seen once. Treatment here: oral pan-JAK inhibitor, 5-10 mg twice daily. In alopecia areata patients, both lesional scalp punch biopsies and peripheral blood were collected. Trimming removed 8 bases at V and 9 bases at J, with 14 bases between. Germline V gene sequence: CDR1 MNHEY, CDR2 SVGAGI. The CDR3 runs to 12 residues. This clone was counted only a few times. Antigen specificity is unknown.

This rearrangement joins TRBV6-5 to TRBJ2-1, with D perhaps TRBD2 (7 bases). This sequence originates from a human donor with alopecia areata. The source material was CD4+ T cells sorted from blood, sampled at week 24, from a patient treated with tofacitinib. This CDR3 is CASGRGGGEQFF. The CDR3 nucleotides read TGTGCCAGCGGAAGGGGGGGCGGTGAGCAGTTCTTC.